The rows below give T cell receptor beta chains drawn from one sample of a study of shared clonotypes between healthy human individuals. Repertoires were generated with immunoSEQ multiplex PCR, while TCRdb's copy carries only in-frame clones and drops some. The sample consists of roughly 1 million clones, roughly 75% of them appearing once. The sample taken for sequencing was memory CD4+ T cells sorted from blood. The receptors were sampled from a man in his late teens or twenties in good health. The CDR3 runs from the conserved cysteine through the conserved F or W. D genes are given only for firm matches. Only part of the rows carry a size: once, few, many, or a class if the clone is expanded.

j_gene,v_gene,abundance,d_gene,CDR3nt,CDR3aa
TRBJ2-1,TRBV5-1,-,-,TGCGCCAGCACCATGGACAGCTCCTACAATGAGCAGTTCTTC,CASTMDSSYNEQFF
TRBJ2-7,TRBV29-1,many,-,TGCAGCGTGGGGGCCTCTTTCTGGGCCGAGCAGTACTTC,CSVGASFWAEQYF
TRBJ2-3,TRBV7-8,-,-,TGTGCCAGCAGCTTAAATACCGCTGGCACAGATACGCAGTATTTT,CASSLNTAGTDTQYF
TRBJ1-5,TRBV7-2,-,-,TGTGCCAGCAGCCCGTCCAGGGATAGCAATCAGCCCCAGCATTTT,CASSPSRDSNQPQHF
TRBJ1-1,TRBV9,-,-,TGTGCCAGCAGCGTAGTGGGGGACACTGAAGCTTTCTTT,CASSVVGDTEAFF
TRBJ2-2,TRBV27,-,-,TGTGCCAGCACTTCTTCGGCAGGCGGAACCGGGGAGCTGTTTTTT,CASTSSAGGTGELFF
TRBJ1-6,TRBV19,-,-,TGTGCCAGTAGTCCCAAACTAAATTCACCCCTCCACTTT,CASSPKLNSPLHF
TRBJ1-2,TRBV10-3,-,-,TGTGCCATCAGTGAGCGGACAGTTAACTATGGCTACACCTTC,CAISERTVNYGYTF
TRBJ2-3,TRBV9,once,-,TGTGCCAGCAGCGGGACTACTCCAACAGATACGCAGTATTTT,CASSGTTPTDTQYF
TRBJ1-1,TRBV6-6,-,-,TGTGCCAGCAGTTGGGAGAGGAGCACTGAAGCTTTCTTT,CASSWERSTEAFF
TRBJ2-3,TRBV5-4,-,TRBD1,TGTGCCAGCAGCCGCCCTTCCCCCGGGACAGGGGGAGGGGATACGCAGTATTTT,CASSRPSPGTGGGDTQYF
TRBJ2-7,TRBV6-6,-,-,TGTGCCAGCAGTCAGGGGCGGGAAACCTACGAGCAGTACTTC,CASSQGRETYEQYF
TRBJ1-2,TRBV7-2,many,-,TGTGCCAGCAGCTTATTACAGGGCGCCGGCTACACCTTC,CASSLLQGAGYTF
TRBJ2-7,TRBV25-1,-,TRBD1,TGTGCCAGCATCCGGACAGGGGCATACGAGCAGTACTTC,CASIRTGAYEQYF
TRBJ1-6,TRBV6-1,-,TRBD1,TGTGCCAGCACTTGGGACAGGGGGCTTAATTCACCCCTCCACTTT,CASTWDRGLNSPLHF
TRBJ2-5,TRBV29-1,-,-,TGCAGCGTTGGAAAGGTTGGGAAAGAGACCCAGTACTTC,CSVGKVGKETQYF
TRBJ2-1,TRBV9,-,TRBD2,TGTGCCAGCAGCGCCCCCGGGACTAGCGGGTTTAATGAGCAGTTCTTC,CASSAPGTSGFNEQFF
TRBJ2-3,TRBV25-1,-,-,TGTGCCAGCAGTTTGCAGACGCCGGCAGATACGCAGTATTTT,CASSLQTPADTQYF
TRBJ1-2,TRBV5-4,few,TRBD1,TGTGCCAGCAGCTTGGCCCCCGGACAGGGTCGGGGCTACACCTTC,CASSLAPGQGRGYTF
TRBJ2-7,TRBV7-9,-,TRBD2,TGTGCCAGCAGCCTATTAGGCGGGAGCTACGAGCAGTACTTC,CASSLLGGSYEQYF
TRBJ2-2,TRBV2,-,TRBD2,TGTGCCAGCAGTGAAGCGCAGGGTGTTAGCGGGAGTGTAACCGGGGAGCTGTTTTTT,CASSEAQGVSGSVTGELFF
TRBJ2-5,TRBV9,-,-,TGTGCCAGCAGCGTAGCCGTCCAGCCGGAGACCCAGTACTTC,CASSVAVQPETQYF
TRBJ2-3,TRBV11-3,-,-,TGTGCCAGCAGCTTGGGTTGGGTCCCTAGCGAGGCAGATACGCAGTATTTT,CASSLGWVPSEADTQYF
TRBJ1-1,TRBV29-1,few,-,TGCAGCGTTGAATCGTGGGGGGGTGGCACTGAAGCTTTCTTT,CSVESWGGGTEAFF
TRBJ2-3,TRBV7-2,-,-,TGTGCCAGCAGCTTATTCCAGAGCACAGATACGCAGTATTTT,CASSLFQSTDTQYF
TRBJ2-2,TRBV6-6,-,-,TGTGCCAGCAAGGGATCAGGGGTCAACACCGGGGAGCTGTTTTTT,CASKGSGVNTGELFF
TRBJ2-3,TRBV27,-,-,TGTGCCAGCAGTTTAAATCATCCTCCTAGCACAGATACGCAGTATTTT,CASSLNHPPSTDTQYF
TRBJ2-1,TRBV7-8,-,-,TGTGCCAGCAGCTTAGACCCGTACAATGAGCAGTTCTTC,CASSLDPYNEQFF
TRBJ2-7,TRBV9,-,-,TGTGCCAGCAGCGTCCACCAGCCGGGGAGGGAGCAGTACTTC,CASSVHQPGREQYF